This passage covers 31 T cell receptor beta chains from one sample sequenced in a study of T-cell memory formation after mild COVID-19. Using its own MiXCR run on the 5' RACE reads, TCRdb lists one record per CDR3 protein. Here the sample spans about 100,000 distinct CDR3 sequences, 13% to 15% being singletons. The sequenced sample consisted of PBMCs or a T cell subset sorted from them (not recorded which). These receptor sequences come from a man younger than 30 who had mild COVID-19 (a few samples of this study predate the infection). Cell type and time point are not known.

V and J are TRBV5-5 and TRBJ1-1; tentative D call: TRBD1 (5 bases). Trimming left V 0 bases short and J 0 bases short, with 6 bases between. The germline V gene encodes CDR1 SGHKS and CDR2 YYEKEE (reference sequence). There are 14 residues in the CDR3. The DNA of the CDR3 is TGTGCCAGCAGCTTGGACAGGATGAACACTGAAGCTTTCTTT. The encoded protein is CASSLDRMNTEAFF.

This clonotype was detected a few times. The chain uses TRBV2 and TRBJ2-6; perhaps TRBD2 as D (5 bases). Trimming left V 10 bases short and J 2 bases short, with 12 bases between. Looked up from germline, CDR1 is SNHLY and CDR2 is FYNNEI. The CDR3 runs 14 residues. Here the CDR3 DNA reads TGTGCCATCCGGCCACTAGCTGGGGCCAACGTCCTGACTTTC. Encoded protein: CAIRPLAGANVLTF. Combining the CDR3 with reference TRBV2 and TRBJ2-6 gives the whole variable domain EPEVTQTPSHQVTQMGQEVILRCVPISNHLYFYWYRQILGQKVEFLVSFYNNEISEKSEIFDDQFSVERPDGSNFTLKIRSTKLEDSAMYFCAIRPLAGANVLTFGAGSRLTVL.

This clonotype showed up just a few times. The CDR3 DNA is TGTGCCAGCAGTCAGAATATGTACGAGCAGTACTTC. It encodes CASSQNMYEQYF. The chain joins TRBV27 to TRBJ2-7; no definite D call. CDR1 is MNHEY, CDR2 SMNVEV, per germline (reference sequence). V shed 5 bases and J shed 4 bases, with 9 bases lying between them. The CDR3 spans 12 residues.

DNA for the CDR3: TGTGCCAGCAGCTCACCTGGGGAAGGCTACACCTTC. Encoded protein: CASSSPGEGYTF. The gene calls are TRBV7-9 and TRBJ1-2; D unclear. CDR3 length: 12 residues. Germline V lookup: CDR1 SEHNR, CDR2 FQNEAQ (reference sequence). Trimming removed 4 bases at V and 8 bases at J, with 11 bases between.

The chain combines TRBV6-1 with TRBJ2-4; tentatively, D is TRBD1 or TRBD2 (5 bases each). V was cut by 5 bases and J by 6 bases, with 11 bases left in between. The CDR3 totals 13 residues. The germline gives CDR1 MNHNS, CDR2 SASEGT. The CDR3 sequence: CASSNRDLNIQYF. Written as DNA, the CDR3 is TGTGCCAGCAGTAACCGGGACCTAAACATTCAGTACTTC.

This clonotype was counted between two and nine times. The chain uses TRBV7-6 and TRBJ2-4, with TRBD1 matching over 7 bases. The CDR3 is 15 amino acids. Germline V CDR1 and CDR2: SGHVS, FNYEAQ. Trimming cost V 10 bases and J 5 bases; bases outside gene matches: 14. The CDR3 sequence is CATRQGPDEENIQYF. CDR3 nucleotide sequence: TGTGCCACCAGACAGGGCCCAGACGAGGAAAACATTCAGTACTTC.

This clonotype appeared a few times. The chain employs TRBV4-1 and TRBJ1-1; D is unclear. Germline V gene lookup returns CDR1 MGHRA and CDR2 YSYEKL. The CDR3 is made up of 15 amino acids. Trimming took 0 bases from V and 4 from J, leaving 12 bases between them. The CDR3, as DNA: TGCGCCAGCAGCCAAGATCGACTGGCGGGCACTGAAGCTTTCTTT. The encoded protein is CASSQDRLAGTEAFF.

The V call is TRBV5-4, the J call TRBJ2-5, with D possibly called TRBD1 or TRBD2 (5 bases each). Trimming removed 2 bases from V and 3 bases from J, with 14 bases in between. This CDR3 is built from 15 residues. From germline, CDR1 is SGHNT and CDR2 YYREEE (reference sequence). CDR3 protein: CASSFFGQGEETQYF. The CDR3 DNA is TGTGCCAGCAGCTTCTTCGGGCAGGGAGAAGAGACCCAGTACTTC. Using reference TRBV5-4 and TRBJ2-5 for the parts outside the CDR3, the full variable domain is ETGVTQSPTHLIKTRGQQVTLRCSSQSGHNTVSWYQQALGQGPQFIFQYYREEENGRGNFPPRFSGLQFPNYSSELNVNALELDDSALYLCASSFFGQGEETQYFGPGTRLLVL.

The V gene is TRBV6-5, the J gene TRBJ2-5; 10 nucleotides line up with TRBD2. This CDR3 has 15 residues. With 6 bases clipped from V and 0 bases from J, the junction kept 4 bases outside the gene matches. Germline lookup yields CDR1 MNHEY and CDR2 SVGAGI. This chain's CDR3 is CASSSGTSDQETQYF. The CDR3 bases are TGTGCCAGCAGCTCCGGGACTAGCGACCAAGAGACCCAGTACTTC.

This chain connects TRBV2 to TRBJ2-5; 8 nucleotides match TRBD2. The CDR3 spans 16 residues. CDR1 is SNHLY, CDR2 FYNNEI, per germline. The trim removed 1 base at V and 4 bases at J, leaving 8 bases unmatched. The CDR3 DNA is TGTGCCAGCAGTGAAGTGGGCGGGGGGTCTAGAGAGACCCAGTACTTC. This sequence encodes CASSEVGGGSRETQYF.

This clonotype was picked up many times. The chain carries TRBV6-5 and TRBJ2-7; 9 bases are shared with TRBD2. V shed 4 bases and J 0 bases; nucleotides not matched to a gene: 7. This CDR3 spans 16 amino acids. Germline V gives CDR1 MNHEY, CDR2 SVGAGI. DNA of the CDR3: TGTGCCAGCAGTTTTTTAGCGGGGGAAAGCTCCTACGAGCAGTACTTC. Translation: CASSFLAGESSYEQYF.

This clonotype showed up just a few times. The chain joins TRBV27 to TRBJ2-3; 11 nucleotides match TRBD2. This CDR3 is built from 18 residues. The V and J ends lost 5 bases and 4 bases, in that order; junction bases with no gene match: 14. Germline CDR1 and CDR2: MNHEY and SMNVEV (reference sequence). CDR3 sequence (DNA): TGTGCCAGCAGTCCCGGACTAGCGGGTCAACCGACGGCAGATACGCAGTATTTT. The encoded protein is CASSPGLAGQPTADTQYF.

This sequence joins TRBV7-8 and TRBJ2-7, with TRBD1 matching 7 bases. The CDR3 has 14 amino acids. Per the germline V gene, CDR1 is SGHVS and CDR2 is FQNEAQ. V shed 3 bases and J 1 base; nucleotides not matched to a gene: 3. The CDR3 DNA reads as TGTGCCAGCAGCTTTGAGGGGGCATCCTACGAGCAGTACGTC. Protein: CASSFEGASYEQYV.

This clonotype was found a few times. The CDR3: CASSQVSSQETQYF. The DNA of the CDR3 is TGCGCCAGCAGCCAAGTCTCCAGCCAAGAGACCCAGTACTTC. The chain recombines TRBV4-1 with TRBJ2-5; no clear D gene. Germline loops: CDR1 MGHRA, CDR2 YSYEKL. V lost 1 base, J lost 1 base, and 7 bases lay in between. This CDR3 comprises 14 residues.

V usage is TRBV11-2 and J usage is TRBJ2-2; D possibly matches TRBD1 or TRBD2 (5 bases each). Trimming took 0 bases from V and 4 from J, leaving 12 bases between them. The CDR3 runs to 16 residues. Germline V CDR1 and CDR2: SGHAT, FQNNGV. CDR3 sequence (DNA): TGTGCCAGCAGCTTAGATTTAGGGGCGGGCACCGGGGAGCTGTTTTTT. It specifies CASSLDLGAGTGELFF.

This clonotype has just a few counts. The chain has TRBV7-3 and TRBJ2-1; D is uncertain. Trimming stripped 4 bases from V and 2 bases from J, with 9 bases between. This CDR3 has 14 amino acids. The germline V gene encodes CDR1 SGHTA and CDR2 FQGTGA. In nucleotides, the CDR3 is TGTGCCAGCAGCTGGCCGGGCCCCTACAATGAGCAGTTCTTC. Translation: CASSWPGPYNEQFF.

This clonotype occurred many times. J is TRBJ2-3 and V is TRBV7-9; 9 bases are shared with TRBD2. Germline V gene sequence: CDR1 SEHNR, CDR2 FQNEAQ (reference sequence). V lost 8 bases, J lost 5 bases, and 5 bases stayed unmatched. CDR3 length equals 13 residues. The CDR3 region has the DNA TGTGCCAGCGGCGGGGGGGCCGAAGATACGCAGTATTTT. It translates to CASGGGAEDTQYF. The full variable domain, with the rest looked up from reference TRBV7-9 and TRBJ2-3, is DTGVSQNPRHKITKRGQNVTFRCDPISEHNRLYWYRQTLGQGPEFLTYFQNEAQLEKSRLLSDRFSAERPKGSFSTLEIQRTEQGDSAMYLCASGGGAEDTQYFGPGTRLTVL.

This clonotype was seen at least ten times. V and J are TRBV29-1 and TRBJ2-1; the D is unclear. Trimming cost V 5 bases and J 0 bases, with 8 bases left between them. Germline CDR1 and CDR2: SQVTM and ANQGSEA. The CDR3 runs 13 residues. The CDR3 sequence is CSVRASSYNEQFF. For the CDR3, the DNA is TGCAGCGTTCGGGCAAGCTCCTACAATGAGCAGTTCTTC.

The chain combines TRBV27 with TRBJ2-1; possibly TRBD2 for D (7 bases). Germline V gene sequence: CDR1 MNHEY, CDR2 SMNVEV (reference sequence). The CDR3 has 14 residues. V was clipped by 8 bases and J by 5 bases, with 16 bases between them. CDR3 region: CASLRGGPNNEQFF. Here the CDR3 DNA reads TGTGCCAGCCTGAGGGGGGGCCCTAACAATGAGCAGTTCTTC.

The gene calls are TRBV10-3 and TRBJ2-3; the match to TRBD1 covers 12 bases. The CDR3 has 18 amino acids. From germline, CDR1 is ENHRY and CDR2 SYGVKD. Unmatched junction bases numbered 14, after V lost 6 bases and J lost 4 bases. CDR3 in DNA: TGTGCCATCAGAGACACACGGGGACAGGGGGCTGTTGCAGATACGCAGTATTTT. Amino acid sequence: CAIRDTRGQGAVADTQYF.

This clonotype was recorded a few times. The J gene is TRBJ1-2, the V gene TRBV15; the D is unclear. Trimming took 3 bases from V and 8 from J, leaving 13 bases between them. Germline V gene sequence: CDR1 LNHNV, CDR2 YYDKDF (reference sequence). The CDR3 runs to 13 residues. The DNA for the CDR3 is TGTGCCACCAGCAGGTTCCAAGACGAGGGCTACACCTTC. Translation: CATSRFQDEGYTF.

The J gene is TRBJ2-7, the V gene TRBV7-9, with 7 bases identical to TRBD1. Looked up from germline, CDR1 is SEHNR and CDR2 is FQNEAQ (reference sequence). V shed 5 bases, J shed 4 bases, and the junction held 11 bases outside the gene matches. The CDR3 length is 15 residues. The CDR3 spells CASSPRDSTLYEQYF. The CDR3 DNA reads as TGTGCCAGCAGCCCCCGGGACAGTACTCTATACGAGCAGTACTTC. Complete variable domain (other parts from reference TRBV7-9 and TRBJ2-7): DTGVSQNPRHKITKRGQNVTFRCDPISEHNRLYWYRQTLGQGPEFLTYFQNEAQLEKSRLLSDRFSAERPKGSFSTLEIQRTEQGDSAMYLCASSPRDSTLYEQYFGPGTRLTVT.

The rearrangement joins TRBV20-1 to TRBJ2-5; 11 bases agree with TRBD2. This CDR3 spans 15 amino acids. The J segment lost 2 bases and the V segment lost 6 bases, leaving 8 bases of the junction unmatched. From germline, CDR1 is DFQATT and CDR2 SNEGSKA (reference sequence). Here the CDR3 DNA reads TGCAGTGCACGATCTAGCGGGGGGACACAAGAGACCCAGTACTTC. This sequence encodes CSARSSGGTQETQYF.

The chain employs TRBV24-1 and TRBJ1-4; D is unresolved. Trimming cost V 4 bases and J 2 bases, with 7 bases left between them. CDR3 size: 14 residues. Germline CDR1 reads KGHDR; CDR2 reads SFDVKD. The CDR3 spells CATSEGRTNEKLFF. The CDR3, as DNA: TGTGCCACCAGTGAAGGACGCACTAATGAAAAACTGTTTTTT.

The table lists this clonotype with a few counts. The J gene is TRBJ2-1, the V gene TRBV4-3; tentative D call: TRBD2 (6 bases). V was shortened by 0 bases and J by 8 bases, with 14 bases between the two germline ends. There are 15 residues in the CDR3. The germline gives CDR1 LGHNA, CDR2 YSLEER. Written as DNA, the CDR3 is TGCGCCAGCAGCCAAGATGGAGCTTGGGGGGATGAGCAGTTCTTC. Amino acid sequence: CASSQDGAWGDEQFF.

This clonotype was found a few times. CDR3 sequence: CASSLGTDEQFF. The DNA for the CDR3 is TGTGCCAGCAGCTTGGGGACAGACGAGCAGTTCTTC. The chain employs TRBV7-9 and TRBJ2-1, with TRBD1 matching 7 bases. Germline CDR1 reads SEHNR; CDR2 reads FQNEAQ (reference sequence). V shed 3 bases and J 10 bases; nucleotides not matched to a gene: 3. The CDR3 contains 12 residues.

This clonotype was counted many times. For the CDR3, the DNA is TGTGCCAGTAGTTGGGTGGCGAACACTGAAGCTTTCTTT. Its protein product is CASSWVANTEAFF. The rearrangement uses TRBV19 and TRBJ1-1; the D is unclear. The CDR3 length is 13 residues. V lost 5 bases, J lost 1 base, and 8 bases lay in between. Germline CDR1 and CDR2: LNHDA and SQIVND (reference sequence).

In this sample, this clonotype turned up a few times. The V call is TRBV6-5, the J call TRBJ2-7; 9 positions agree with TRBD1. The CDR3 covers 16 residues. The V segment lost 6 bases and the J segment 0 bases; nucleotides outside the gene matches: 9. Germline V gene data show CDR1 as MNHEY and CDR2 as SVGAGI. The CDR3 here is CASSRPGTGSSYEQYF. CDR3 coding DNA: TGTGCCAGCAGCCGTCCCGGGACAGGGAGCTCCTACGAGCAGTACTTC.

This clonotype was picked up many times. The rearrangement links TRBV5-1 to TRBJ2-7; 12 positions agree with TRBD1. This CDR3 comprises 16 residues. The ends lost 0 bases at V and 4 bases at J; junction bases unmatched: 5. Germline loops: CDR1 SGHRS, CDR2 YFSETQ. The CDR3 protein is CASSLAGTGGLYEQYF. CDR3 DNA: TGCGCCAGCAGCTTGGCGGGGACAGGGGGCTTGTACGAGCAGTACTTC.

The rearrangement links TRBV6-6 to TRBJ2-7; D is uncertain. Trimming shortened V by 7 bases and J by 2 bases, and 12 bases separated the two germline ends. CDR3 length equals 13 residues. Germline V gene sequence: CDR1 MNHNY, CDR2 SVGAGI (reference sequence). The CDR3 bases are TGTGCCAGCACCCGGACGGCCGCCTACGAGCAGTACTTC. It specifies CASTRTAAYEQYF.

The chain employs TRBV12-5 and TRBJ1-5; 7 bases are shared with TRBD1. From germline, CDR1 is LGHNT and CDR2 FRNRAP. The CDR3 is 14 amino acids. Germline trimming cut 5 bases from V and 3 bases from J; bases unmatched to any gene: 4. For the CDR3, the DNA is TGTGCTAGTGGTCCGGGACAGTTCAATCAGCCCCAGCATTTT. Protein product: CASGPGQFNQPQHF.